The rows below give T cell receptor beta chains drawn from one sample of a study of regulatory and conventional T cells in RAG deficiency. Repertoires were generated with immunoSEQ multiplex PCR, while TCRdb's copy carries only in-frame clones and drops some. The repertoire holds roughly 10,000 clones, with 90% to 95% as singletons. The specimen was CD4+ effector T cells sorted from blood. Receptors originate from a human donor with RAG deficiency presenting as severe combined immunodeficiency. Each CDR3 is given with its conserved first and last residue. A D gene is named only where the DNA matches it firmly. Clone size is shown for a subset of rows, as once, few, many or a class of expanded clone.

V gene	clone size	J gene	D gene	CDR3 DNA	CDR3 protein
TRBV27	.	TRBJ2-3	.	TGTGCCAGCAGTTTGATTCAGGGACTCAGCACAGATACGCAGTATTTT	CASSLIQGLSTDTQYF
TRBV7-2	.	TRBJ1-5	TRBD1	TGTGCCAGCAGCTTAACAGGGGCCTACTATCAGCCCCAGCATTTT	CASSLTGAYYQPQHF
TRBV5-1	once	TRBJ2-3	.	TGCGCCAGCAGCTTGGGTAGGGATGCAGATACGCAGTATTTT	CASSLGRDADTQYF
TRBV11-2	.	TRBJ2-2	.	TGTGCCAGCAGCGCAACCGGGACCAACACCGGGGAGCTGTTTTTT	CASSATGTNTGELFF
TRBV5-1	.	TRBJ2-7	.	TGCGCCAGCAGCTCGGCCAGCTCCTACGAGCAGTACTTC	CASSSASSYEQYF
TRBV9	.	TRBJ2-1	.	TGTGCCAGCAGCCTAGGGGCGGCCTACAATGAGCAGTTCTTC	CASSLGAAYNEQFF
TRBV20-1	.	TRBJ2-4	TRBD1	TGCAGTGCTTGGACAGGCGGCATTCAGTACTTC	CSAWTGGIQYF
TRBV6-5	.	TRBJ2-2	.	TGTGCCAGCAGTTACTCCGGGACAACGAACACCGGGGAGCTGTTTTTT	CASSYSGTTNTGELFF
TRBV28	.	TRBJ2-3	.	TGTGCCAGCAGTCCCGGGGCGTACACAGATACGCAGTATTTT	CASSPGAYTDTQYF
TRBV7-6	.	TRBJ2-7	TRBD2	TGTGCCAGCAGCTCCCTAGCGGGAGCGGAGCAGTACTTC	CASSSLAGAEQYF
TRBV27	.	TRBJ2-3	TRBD2	TGTGCCAGCAGTTTATACGCCCCAGCGGGAGTGGGAGATACGCAGTATTTT	CASSLYAPAGVGDTQYF
TRBV10-3	.	TRBJ2-7	.	TGTGCCATCAGTCAGGGACCGCCCTACGAGCAGTACTTC	CAISQGPPYEQYF
TRBV6-5	.	TRBJ2-5	.	TGTGCCAGCAGTTACAGGGGCCAAGAGACCCAGTACTTC	CASSYRGQETQYF
TRBV5-1	once	TRBJ2-2	.	TGCGCCAGCAGCGTACAGGGTCCCGGGGAGCTGTTTTTT	CASSVQGPGELFF
TRBV13	.	TRBJ1-1	TRBD1	TGTGCCAGCAGCTCAGGGGGCTGGGGCACTGAAGCTTTCTTT	CASSSGGWGTEAFF
TRBV28	.	TRBJ1-4	.	TGTGCCAGCAGTTTAAAGTGGGAAAAACTGTTTTTT	CASSLKWEKLFF
TRBV7-2	.	TRBJ2-3	.	TGTGCCAGCAGCTTAGACAGGGCGACGCAGTATTTT	CASSLDRATQYF
TRBV19	.	TRBJ1-4	.	TGTGCCAGTAGTAAGGGGAGGAGTAATGAAAAACTGTTTTTT	CASSKGRSNEKLFF
TRBV10-3	.	TRBJ2-4	.	TGTGCCATCAGTGAGTCGCCCTTGACAGGCTTAAACATTCAGTACTTC	CAISESPLTGLNIQYF